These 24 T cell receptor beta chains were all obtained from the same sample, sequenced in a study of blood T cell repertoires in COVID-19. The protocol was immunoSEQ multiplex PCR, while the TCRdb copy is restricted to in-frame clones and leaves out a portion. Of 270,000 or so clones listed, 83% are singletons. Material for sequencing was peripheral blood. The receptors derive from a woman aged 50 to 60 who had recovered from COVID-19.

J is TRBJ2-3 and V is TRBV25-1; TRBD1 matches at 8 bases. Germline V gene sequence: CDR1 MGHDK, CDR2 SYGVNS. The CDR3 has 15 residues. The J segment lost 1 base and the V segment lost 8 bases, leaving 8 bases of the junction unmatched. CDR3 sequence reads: CASSRTGKGTDTQYF. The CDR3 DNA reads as TGTGCCAGCTCAAGGACAGGGAAGGGCACAGATACGCAGTATTTT.

CDR3 in DNA: TGTGCCAGCACCAACAGTCTAGGGGGGAGCGGGAGCTACACCTTC. Its protein product is CASTNSLGGSGSYTF. V usage is TRBV28 and J usage is TRBJ1-2; weak D call: TRBD1 (6 bases). The germline V gene has CDR1 MDHEN and CDR2 SYDVKM. The ends were cut back, 7 bases at V and 9 bases at J, with 24 bases in the middle. The CDR3 is 15 residues long.

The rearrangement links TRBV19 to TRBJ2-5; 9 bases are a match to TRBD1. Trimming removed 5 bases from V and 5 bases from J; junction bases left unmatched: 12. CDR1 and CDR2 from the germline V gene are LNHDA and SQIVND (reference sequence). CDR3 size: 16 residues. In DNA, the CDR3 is TGTGCCAGTAGTCCCTCCGGGACAGGGAGTTGGGAGACCCAGTACTTC. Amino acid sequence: CASSPSGTGSWETQYF.

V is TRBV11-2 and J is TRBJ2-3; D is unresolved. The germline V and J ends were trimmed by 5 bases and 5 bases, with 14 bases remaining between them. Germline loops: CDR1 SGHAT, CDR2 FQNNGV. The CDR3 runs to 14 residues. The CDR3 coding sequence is TGTGCCAGCAGCCCCCCGGAGATTCGAGATACGCAGTATTTT. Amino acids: CASSPPEIRDTQYF.

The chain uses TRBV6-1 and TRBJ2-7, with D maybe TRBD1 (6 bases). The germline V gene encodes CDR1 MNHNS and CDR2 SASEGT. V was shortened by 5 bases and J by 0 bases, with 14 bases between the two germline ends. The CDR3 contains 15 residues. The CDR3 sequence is CASSLDRTHSYEQYF. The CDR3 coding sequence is TGTGCCAGCAGTTTAGACAGGACCCACTCCTACGAGCAGTACTTC.

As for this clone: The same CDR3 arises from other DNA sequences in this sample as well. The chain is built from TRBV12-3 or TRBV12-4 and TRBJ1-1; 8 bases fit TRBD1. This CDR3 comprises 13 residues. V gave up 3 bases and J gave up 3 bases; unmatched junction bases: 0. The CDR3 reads CASSLTGDTEAFF. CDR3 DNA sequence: TGTGCCAGCAGTTTGACAGGGGACACTGAAGCTTTCTTT.

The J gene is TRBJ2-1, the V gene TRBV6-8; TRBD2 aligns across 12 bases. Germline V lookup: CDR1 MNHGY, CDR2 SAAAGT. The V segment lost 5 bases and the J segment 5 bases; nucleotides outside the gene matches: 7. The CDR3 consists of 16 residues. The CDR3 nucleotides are TGTGCCAGCAGTCACCAGACTAGCGGGGGAAACAATGAGCAGTTCTTC. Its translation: CASSHQTSGGNNEQFF.

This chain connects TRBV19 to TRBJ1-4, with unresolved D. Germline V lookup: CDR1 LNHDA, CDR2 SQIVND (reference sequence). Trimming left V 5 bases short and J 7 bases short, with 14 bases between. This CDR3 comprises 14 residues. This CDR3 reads CASSRGRAGEKLFF. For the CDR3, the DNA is TGTGCCAGTAGTCGTGGTCGAGCGGGTGAAAAACTGTTTTTT.

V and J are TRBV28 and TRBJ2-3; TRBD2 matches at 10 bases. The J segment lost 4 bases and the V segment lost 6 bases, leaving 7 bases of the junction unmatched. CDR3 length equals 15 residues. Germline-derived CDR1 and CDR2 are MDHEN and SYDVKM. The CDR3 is CASSSSGSLADTQYF. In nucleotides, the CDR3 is TGTGCCAGCAGCTCTAGCGGGAGTTTGGCAGATACGCAGTATTTT.

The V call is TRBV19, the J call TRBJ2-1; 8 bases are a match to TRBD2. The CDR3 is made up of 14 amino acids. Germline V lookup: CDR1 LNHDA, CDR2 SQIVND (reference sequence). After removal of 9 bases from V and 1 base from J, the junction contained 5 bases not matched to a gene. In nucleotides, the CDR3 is TGTGCCAGCTCACTAGCGGTATCCTACAATGAGCAGTTCTTC. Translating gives CASSLAVSYNEQFF.

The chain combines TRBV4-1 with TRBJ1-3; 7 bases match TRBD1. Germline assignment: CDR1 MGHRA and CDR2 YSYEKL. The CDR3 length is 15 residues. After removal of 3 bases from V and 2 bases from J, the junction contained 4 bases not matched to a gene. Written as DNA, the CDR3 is TGCGCCAGCAGCCAGCGACAGGGAGCTGGAAACACCATATATTTT. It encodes CASSQRQGAGNTIYF.

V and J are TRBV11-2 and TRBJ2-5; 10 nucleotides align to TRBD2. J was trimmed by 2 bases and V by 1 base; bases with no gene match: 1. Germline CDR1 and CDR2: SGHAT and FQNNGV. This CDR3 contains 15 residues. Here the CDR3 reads CASSLGTSGQETQYF. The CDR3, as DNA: TGTGCCAGCAGCTTAGGGACTAGCGGACAAGAGACCCAGTACTTC.

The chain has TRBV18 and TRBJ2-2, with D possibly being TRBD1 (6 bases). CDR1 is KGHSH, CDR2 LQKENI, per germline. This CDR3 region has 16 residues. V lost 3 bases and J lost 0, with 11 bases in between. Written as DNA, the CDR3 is TGTGCCAGCTCACCGGTGGACAGTTCGAACACCGGGGAGCTGTTTTTT. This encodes CASSPVDSSNTGELFF.

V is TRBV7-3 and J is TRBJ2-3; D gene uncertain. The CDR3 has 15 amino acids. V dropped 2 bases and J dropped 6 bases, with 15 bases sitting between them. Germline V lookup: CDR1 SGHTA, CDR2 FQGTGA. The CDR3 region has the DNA TGTGCCAGCAGCTTATTTGGAGAAGATGGGGATACGCAGTATTTT. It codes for CASSLFGEDGDTQYF.

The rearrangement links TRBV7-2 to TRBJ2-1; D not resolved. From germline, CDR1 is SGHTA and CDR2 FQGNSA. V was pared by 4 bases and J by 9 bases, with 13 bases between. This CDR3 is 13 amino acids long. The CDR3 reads CASSSTQTLEQFF. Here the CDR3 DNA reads TGTGCCAGCAGCTCGACACAGACCCTTGAGCAGTTCTTC.

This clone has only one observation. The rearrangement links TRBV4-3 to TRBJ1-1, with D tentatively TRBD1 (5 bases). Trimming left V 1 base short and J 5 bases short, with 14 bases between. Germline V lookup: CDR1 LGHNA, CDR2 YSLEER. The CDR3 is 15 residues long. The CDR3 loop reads CASSQAERRGTEAFF. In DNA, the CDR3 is TGCGCCAGCAGCCAAGCAGAACGCCGGGGGACTGAAGCTTTCTTT.

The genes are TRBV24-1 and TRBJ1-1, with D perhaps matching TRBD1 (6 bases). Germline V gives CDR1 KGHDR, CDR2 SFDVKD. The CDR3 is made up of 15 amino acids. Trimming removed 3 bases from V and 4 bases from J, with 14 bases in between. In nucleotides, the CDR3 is TGTGCCACCAGTGATGAGCAGGGGTCGGGCACTGAAGCTTTCTTT. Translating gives CATSDEQGSGTEAFF.

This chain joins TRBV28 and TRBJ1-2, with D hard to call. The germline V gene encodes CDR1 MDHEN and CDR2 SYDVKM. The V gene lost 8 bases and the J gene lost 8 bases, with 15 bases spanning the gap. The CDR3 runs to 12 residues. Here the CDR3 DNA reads TGTGCCAGCCTCCCGGCGGGTGGCGGCTACACCTTC. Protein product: CASLPAGGGYTF.

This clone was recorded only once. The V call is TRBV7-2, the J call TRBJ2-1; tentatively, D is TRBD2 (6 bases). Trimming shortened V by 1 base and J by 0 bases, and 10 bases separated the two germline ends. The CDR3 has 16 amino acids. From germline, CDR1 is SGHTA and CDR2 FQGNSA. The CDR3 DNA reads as TGTGCCAGCAGCTTAGTTTCGGGAGACTCCTACAATGAGCAGTTCTTC. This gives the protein CASSLVSGDSYNEQFF. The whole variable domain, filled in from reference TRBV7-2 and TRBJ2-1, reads GAGVSQSPSNKVTEKGKDVELRCDPISGHTALYWYRQSLGQGLEFLIYFQGNSAPDKSGLPSDRFSAERTGGSVSTLTIQRTQQEDSAVYLCASSLVSGDSYNEQFFGPGTRLTVL.

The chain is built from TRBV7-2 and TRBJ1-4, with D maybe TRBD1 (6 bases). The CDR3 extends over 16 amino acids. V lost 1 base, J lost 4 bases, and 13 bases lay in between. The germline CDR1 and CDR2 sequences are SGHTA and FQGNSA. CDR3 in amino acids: CASSLGSGHINEKLFF. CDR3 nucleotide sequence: TGTGCCAGCAGCTTAGGGTCGGGACACATTAATGAAAAACTGTTTTTT.

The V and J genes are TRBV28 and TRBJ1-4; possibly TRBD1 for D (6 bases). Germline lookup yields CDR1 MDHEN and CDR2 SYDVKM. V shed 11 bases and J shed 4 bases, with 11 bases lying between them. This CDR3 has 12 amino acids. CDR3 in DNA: TGTGCCGCCCGACAGGTTAATGAAAAACTGTTTTTT. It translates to CAARQVNEKLFF.

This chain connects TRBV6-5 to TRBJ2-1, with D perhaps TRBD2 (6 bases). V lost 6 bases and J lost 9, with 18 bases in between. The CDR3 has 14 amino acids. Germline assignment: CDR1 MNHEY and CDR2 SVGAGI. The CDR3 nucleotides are TGTGCCAGCAGAAACGGGGAGTTCGGGGGTGAGCAGTTCTTC. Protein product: CASRNGEFGGEQFF.

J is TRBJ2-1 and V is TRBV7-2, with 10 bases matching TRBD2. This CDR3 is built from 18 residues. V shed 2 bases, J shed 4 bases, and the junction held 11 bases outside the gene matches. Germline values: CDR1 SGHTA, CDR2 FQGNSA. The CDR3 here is CASSLRRTRTSGYNEQFF. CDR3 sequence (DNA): TGTGCCAGCAGCTTACGGCGGACCAGGACTAGCGGTTACAATGAGCAGTTCTTC.

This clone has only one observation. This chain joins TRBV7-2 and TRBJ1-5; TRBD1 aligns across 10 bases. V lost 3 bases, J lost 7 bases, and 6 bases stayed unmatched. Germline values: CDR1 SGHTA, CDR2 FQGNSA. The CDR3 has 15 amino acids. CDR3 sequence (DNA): TGTGCCAGCAGCTTGGGACAGGGGTTATGGCAGCCCCAGCATTTT. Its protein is CASSLGQGLWQPQHF.